This is a list of T cell receptor beta chains from one sample in a study of blood T cell repertoires in COVID-19. Method: immunoSEQ multiplex PCR; TCRdb's copy keeps in-frame clones and lacks some. The table includes roughly 180,000 clones, approximately 85% detected once. The sample was peripheral blood. These receptors all come from a man in his fifties or sixties who had recovered from COVID-19. Both conserved end residues are part of each CDR3. Fields, in order: D gene, V gene, J gene, clone size, CDR3 protein, CDR3 DNA. D genes are given only for firm matches. Not every row has a clone size; where given, it reads once, few, many or a size class.

D: TRBD1
V: TRBV7-9
J: TRBJ1-4
size: -
CDR3: CASRTDRVNEKLFF
DNA: TGTGCCAGCAGGACGGACAGGGTAAATGAAAAACTGTTTTTT

D: TRBD1
V: TRBV27
J: TRBJ2-4
size: once
CDR3: CASTPGTGGAKNIQYF
DNA: TGTGCCAGCACCCCTGGGACAGGGGGCGCCAAAAACATTCAGTACTTC

D: -
V: TRBV7-3
J: TRBJ1-2
size: -
CDR3: CASSQTGGANYGYTF
DNA: TGTGCCAGCAGCCAGACAGGAGGCGCTAACTATGGCTACACCTTC

D: TRBD2
V: TRBV6-5
J: TRBJ2-5
size: once
CDR3: CASSYGEGNQETQYF
DNA: TGTGCCAGCAGTTACGGGGAGGGGAACCAAGAGACCCAGTACTTC

D: -
V: TRBV7-2
J: TRBJ1-5
size: few
CDR3: CASSQDRSNQPQHF
DNA: TGTGCCAGCAGCCAAGACAGGAGCAATCAGCCCCAGCATTTT

D: TRBD2
V: TRBV19
J: TRBJ2-3
size: -
CDR3: CASGEGGGGKDTQYF
DNA: TGTGCCAGTGGAGAGGGTGGCGGGGGAAAAGATACGCAGTATTTT

D: -
V: TRBV7-9
J: TRBJ1-1
size: -
CDR3: CASSLSGGMNTEAFF
DNA: TGTGCCAGCAGCCTTAGCGGAGGCATGAACACTGAAGCTTTCTTT

D: -
V: TRBV4-3
J: TRBJ1-2
size: -
CDR3: CASSLKPQGNYGYTF
DNA: TGCGCCAGCAGCCTTAAACCGCAGGGGAACTATGGCTACACCTTC

D: TRBD2
V: TRBV5-1
J: TRBJ2-2
size: -
CDR3: CASSPGGAGTSGAITGELFF
DNA: TGCGCCAGCAGCCCGGGGGGAGCAGGGACTAGCGGGGCAATCACCGGGGAGCTGTTTTTT

D: TRBD1
V: TRBV19
J: TRBJ1-2
size: -
CDR3: CASSMGQGLYGYTF
DNA: TGTGCCAGTAGTATGGGACAGGGACTTTATGGCTACACCTTC

D: TRBD1
V: TRBV7-2
J: TRBJ2-2
size: -
CDR3: CASSLDPRTGRTGELFF
DNA: TGTGCCAGCAGCTTAGACCCCAGGACAGGGCGGACCGGGGAGCTGTTTTTT

D: TRBD1
V: TRBV11-3
J: TRBJ2-1
size: once
CDR3: CASSLGQNDHEQFF
DNA: TGTGCCAGCAGCCTGGGACAGAATGACCATGAGCAGTTCTTC

D: -
V: TRBV7-3
J: TRBJ2-1
size: -
CDR3: CASSLRSVEDNEQFF
DNA: TGTGCCAGCAGCTTAAGATCGGTCGAGGACAATGAGCAGTTCTTC

D: -
V: TRBV5-6
J: TRBJ1-2
size: -
CDR3: CASSLLNYGYTF
DNA: TGTGCCAGCAGCTTGCTTAACTATGGCTACACCTTC

D: TRBD2
V: TRBV7-9
J: TRBJ2-3
size: -
CDR3: CASSSPRGADTQYF
DNA: TGTGCCAGCAGCTCCCCCCGGGGGGCAGATACGCAGTATTTT

D: TRBD1
V: TRBV5-1
J: TRBJ1-2
size: -
CDR3: CASSPGTGVIHGYTF
DNA: TGCGCCAGCAGCCCGGGGACAGGGGTAATACATGGCTACACCTTC

D: -
V: TRBV29-1
J: TRBJ1-1
size: once
CDR3: CSVDKGQGWGTEAFF
DNA: TGCAGCGTTGATAAGGGACAAGGGTGGGGGACTGAAGCTTTCTTT

D: -
V: TRBV7-8
J: TRBJ1-2
size: -
CDR3: CASSLRGVGGYGYTF
DNA: TGTGCCAGCAGCCTCCGGGGGGTGGGCGGCTATGGCTACACCTTC

D: TRBD1
V: TRBV7-2
J: TRBJ1-2
size: -
CDR3: CASSLGGTGQNYGYTF
DNA: TGTGCCAGCAGCCTCGGGGGGACAGGACAAAACTATGGCTACACCTTC

D: -
V: TRBV7-9
J: TRBJ1-3
size: -
CDR3: CASSLGGTGGNTIYF
DNA: TGTGCCAGCAGCTTAGGAGGGACTGGGGGAAACACCATATATTTT

D: TRBD2
V: TRBV4-2
J: TRBJ2-1
size: -
CDR3: CASSLIGGRDNEQFF
DNA: TGTGCCAGCAGCCTAATCGGGGGGAGGGACAATGAGCAGTTCTTC

D: TRBD1
V: TRBV24-1
J: TRBJ2-2
size: -
CDR3: CATSDPGTGDTGELFF
DNA: TGTGCCACCAGTGATCCCGGGACAGGGGACACCGGGGAGCTGTTTTTT

D: TRBD1
V: TRBV30
J: TRBJ1-5
size: -
CDR3: CAWEGTGNQPQHF
DNA: TGTGCCTGGGAAGGGACAGGGAATCAGCCCCAGCATTTT

D: TRBD1
V: TRBV11-2
J: TRBJ2-5
size: -
CDR3: CASSLDQGAQETQYF
DNA: TGTGCCAGCAGCTTAGATCAGGGGGCCCAGGAGACCCAGTACTTC

D: -
V: TRBV5-5
J: TRBJ1-2
size: -
CDR3: CASSLSYPNYGYTF
DNA: TGTGCCAGCAGCTTGTCCTATCCTAACTATGGCTACACCTTC

D: TRBD2
V: TRBV19
J: TRBJ2-3
size: -
CDR3: CASSIGRGAQYF
DNA: TGTGCCAGTAGTATAGGGCGGGGGGCGCAGTATTTT

D: TRBD1
V: TRBV24-1
J: TRBJ2-1
size: -
CDR3: CATSDSDRDPGQFF
DNA: TGTGCCACCAGTGATTCCGACAGGGACCCTGGGCAGTTCTTC

D: -
V: TRBV7-9
J: TRBJ1-6
size: -
CDR3: CASSLVANNSPLHF
DNA: TGTGCCAGCAGCTTAGTAGCGAATAATTCACCCCTCCACTTT

D: -
V: TRBV5-5
J: TRBJ1-4
size: -
CDR3: CASSLAGEGEKLFF
DNA: TGTGCCAGCAGCTTGGCGGGGGAAGGCGAAAAACTGTTTTTT

D: TRBD1
V: TRBV5-1
J: TRBJ1-6
size: -
CDR3: CASSLALQGEGSPLHF
DNA: TGCGCCAGCAGCTTGGCCCTACAGGGGGAAGGCTCACCCCTCCACTTT

D: TRBD2
V: TRBV19
J: TRBJ2-1
size: -
CDR3: CASSIALSGGRLLYNEQFF
DNA: TGTGCCAGTAGTATAGCGCTTAGCGGGGGGCGTCTATTGTACAATGAGCAGTTCTTC

D: TRBD2
V: TRBV13
J: TRBJ2-7
size: -
CDR3: CASSAGTRVYEQYF
DNA: TGTGCCAGCAGCGCCGGGACTAGAGTCTACGAGCAGTACTTC

D: TRBD1
V: TRBV4-1
J: TRBJ2-3
size: -
CDR3: CASSQSQGVDTQYF
DNA: TGCGCCAGCAGCCAATCACAGGGGGTCGATACGCAGTATTTT

D: TRBD2
V: TRBV2
J: TRBJ2-5
size: -
CDR3: CASRREREGETQYF
DNA: TGTGCCAGTCGCAGGGAGCGGGAGGGAGAGACCCAGTACTTC

D: -
V: TRBV5-1
J: TRBJ1-1
size: -
CDR3: CASSGRRPPTEAFF
DNA: TGCGCCAGCAGCGGCCGAAGGCCCCCGACAGAAGCTTTCTTT

D: -
V: TRBV4-1
J: TRBJ1-4
size: -
CDR3: CASSQDGGHPNEKLFF
DNA: TGCGCCAGCAGCCAAGATGGTGGACACCCTAATGAAAAACTGTTTTTT

D: TRBD1
V: TRBV7-2
J: TRBJ2-4
size: -
CDR3: CASSLGARGQENIQYF
DNA: TGTGCCAGCAGCTTAGGGGCCAGGGGACAGGAAAACATTCAGTACTTC

D: -
V: TRBV4-1
J: TRBJ1-3
size: -
CDR3: CASSQVIGGTSGNTIYF
DNA: TGCGCCAGCAGCCAAGTCATAGGGGGTACCTCTGGAAACACCATATATTTT

D: TRBD2
V: TRBV4-2
J: TRBJ2-2
size: -
CDR3: CASSQGLAGVNTGELFF
DNA: TGTGCCAGCAGCCAAGGACTAGCGGGGGTGAACACCGGGGAGCTGTTTTTT

D: TRBD1
V: TRBV18
J: TRBJ2-2
size: -
CDR3: CASSPQRLKTGAFVGELFF
DNA: TGTGCCAGCTCACCACAGCGGTTGAAAACAGGGGCGTTCGTCGGGGAGCTGTTTTTT

D: -
V: TRBV5-1
J: TRBJ1-3
size: -
CDR3: CASRPQGTSGNTIYF
DNA: TGCGCCAGCAGGCCACAGGGCACCTCTGGAAACACCATATATTTT

D: -
V: TRBV6-5
J: TRBJ2-1
size: once
CDR3: CASSYGDSMNEQFF
DNA: TGTGCCAGCAGTTACGGGGACTCGATGAATGAGCAGTTCTTC

D: -
V: TRBV7-8
J: TRBJ1-1
size: few
CDR3: CASSSWGRSQNTEAFF
DNA: TGTGCCAGCAGCTCGTGGGGCAGGAGCCAGAACACTGAAGCTTTCTTT

D: TRBD1
V: TRBV11-2
J: TRBJ1-2
size: -
CDR3: CASSLGDRVKTNYGYTF
DNA: TGTGCCAGCAGCTTAGGGGACAGGGTGAAGACTAACTATGGCTACACCTTC

D: -
V: TRBV5-1
J: TRBJ2-1
size: once
CDR3: CASSFKRGLFNEQFF
DNA: TGCGCCAGCAGCTTTAAAAGGGGGTTGTTCAATGAGCAGTTCTTC

D: -
V: TRBV4-1
J: TRBJ1-5
size: few
CDR3: CASSLVWAGNQPQHF
DNA: TGCGCCAGCAGCCTTGTCTGGGCCGGCAATCAGCCCCAGCATTTT

D: -
V: TRBV2
J: TRBJ1-4
size: -
CDR3: CASRRETNEKLFF
DNA: TGTGCCAGCAGGAGGGAAACTAATGAAAAACTGTTTTTT

D: -
V: TRBV4-3
J: TRBJ2-5
size: -
CDR3: CASSPGEGFETQYF
DNA: TGCGCCAGCAGCCCTGGTGAGGGATTTGAGACCCAGTACTTC

D: TRBD2
V: TRBV2
J: TRBJ2-3
size: -
CDR3: CASSLLGGASDTQYF
DNA: TGTGCCAGCAGCCTCCTGGGAGGGGCGTCAGATACGCAGTATTTT

D: -
V: TRBV4-1
J: TRBJ2-3
size: -
CDR3: CASSQSVSVAGTDTQYF
DNA: TGCGCCAGCAGCCAATCTGTTTCGGTAGCGGGCACAGATACGCAGTATTTT

D: -
V: TRBV12-3/TRBV12-4
J: TRBJ1-2
size: -
CDR3: CASSPRSGRGYTF
DNA: TGTGCCAGCAGTCCAAGGAGCGGACGGGGCTACACCTTC